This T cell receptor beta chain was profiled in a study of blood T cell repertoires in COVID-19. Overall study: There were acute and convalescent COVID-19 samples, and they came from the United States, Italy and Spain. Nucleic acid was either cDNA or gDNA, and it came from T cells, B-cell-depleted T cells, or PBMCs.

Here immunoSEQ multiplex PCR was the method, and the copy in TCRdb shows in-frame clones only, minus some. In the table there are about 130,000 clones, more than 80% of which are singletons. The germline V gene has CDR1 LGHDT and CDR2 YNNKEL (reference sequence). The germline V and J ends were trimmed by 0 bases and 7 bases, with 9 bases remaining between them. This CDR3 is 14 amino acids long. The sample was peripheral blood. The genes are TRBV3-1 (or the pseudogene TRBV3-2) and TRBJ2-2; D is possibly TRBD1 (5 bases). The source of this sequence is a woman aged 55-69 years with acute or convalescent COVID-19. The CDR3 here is CASSQDVGVGELFF. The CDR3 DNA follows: TGTGCCAGCAGCCAAGATGTAGGGGTCGGGGAGCTGTTTTTT.